A single T cell receptor beta chain is shown here with its context. The antigen is undetermined. These data are taken from a study of cytomegalovirus exposure and HLA in healthy donors. As for the study in general: Researchers found that approximately 85% of 300 to 450 genotyped donors fell within the Caucasian-associated ancestry cluster. Points from the study as a whole: Listed as cytomegalovirus-associated were 170 or so TCR beta chains.

The CDR3 loop spans 14 amino acids. Deletions cut 3 bases from V and 8 bases from J, with 15 bases between. In germline, CDR1 is SGHRS, CDR2 YFSETQ. Researchers ran the PCR with 60 Vbeta and 13 Jbeta primers. Repertoires were generated with immunoSEQ multiplex PCR, while TCRdb's copy carries only in-frame clones and drops some. The sample shows about 130,000 clones, roughly 80% of them seen only once. The sample comprised PBMCs. The clonotype comes from a man aged 45-60 years in good health and CMV-seronegative. The V call is TRBV5-1, the J call TRBJ2-4; D perhaps matches TRBD2 (6 bases). CDR3 nucleotide sequence: TGCGCCAGCAGCTGGGGGACTCGGAATGACATTCAGTACTTC. It specifies CASSWGTRNDIQYF.